Given below is one T cell receptor beta chain in context. The sample belongs to a study of blood T cell repertoires in COVID-19. Overall study context: Italy, Spain and the United States were the sources of the convalescent and acute COVID-19 samples.

TCRdb's copy holds only in-frame clones and misses some; the assay was immunoSEQ multiplex PCR. This sample has 120,000 or so clones, with 70% to 90% found just once. CDR3 length: 12 amino acids. Germline CDR1 is MDHEN and CDR2 is SYDVKM. V gave up 3 bases and J gave up 3 bases, with 5 bases separating them. The material sequenced was peripheral blood. This chain connects TRBV28 to TRBJ1-2; D gene uncertain. The sequence was collected from a human donor in a cohort sampled during active COVID-19. CDR3 nucleotides: TGTGCCAGCAGTTTGGGAGACTATGGCTACACCTTC. Residues: CASSLGDYGYTF.